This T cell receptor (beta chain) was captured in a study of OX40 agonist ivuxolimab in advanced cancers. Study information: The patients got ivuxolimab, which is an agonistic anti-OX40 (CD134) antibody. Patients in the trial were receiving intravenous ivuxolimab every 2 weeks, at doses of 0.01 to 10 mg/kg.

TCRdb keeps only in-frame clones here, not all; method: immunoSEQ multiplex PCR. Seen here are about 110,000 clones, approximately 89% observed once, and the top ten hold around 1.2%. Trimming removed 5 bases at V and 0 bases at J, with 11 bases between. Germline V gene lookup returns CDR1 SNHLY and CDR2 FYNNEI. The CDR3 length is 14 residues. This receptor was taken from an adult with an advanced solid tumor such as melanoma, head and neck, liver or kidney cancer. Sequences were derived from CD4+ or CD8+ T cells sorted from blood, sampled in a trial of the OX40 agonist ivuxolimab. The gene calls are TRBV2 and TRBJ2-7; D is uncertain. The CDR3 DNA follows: TGTGCCAGCAGTCCGACACGGCCCTCCTACGAGCAGTACTTC. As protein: CASSPTRPSYEQYF. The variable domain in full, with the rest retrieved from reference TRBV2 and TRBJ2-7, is EPEVTQTPSHQVTQMGQEVILRCVPISNHLYFYWYRQILGQKVEFLVSFYNNEISEKSEIFDDQFSVERPDGSNFTLKIRSTKLEDSAMYFCASSPTRPSYEQYFGPGTRLTVT.